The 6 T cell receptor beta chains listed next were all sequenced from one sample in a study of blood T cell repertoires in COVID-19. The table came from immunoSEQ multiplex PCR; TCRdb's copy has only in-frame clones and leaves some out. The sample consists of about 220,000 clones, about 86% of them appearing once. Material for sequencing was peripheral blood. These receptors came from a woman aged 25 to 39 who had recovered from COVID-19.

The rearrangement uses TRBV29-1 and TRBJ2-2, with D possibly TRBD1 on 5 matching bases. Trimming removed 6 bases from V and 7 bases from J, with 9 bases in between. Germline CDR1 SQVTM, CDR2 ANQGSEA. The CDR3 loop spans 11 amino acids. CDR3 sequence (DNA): TGCAGCGTGCCCCAGGGCGGGGAGCTGTTTTTT. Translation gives CSVPQGGELFF.

The CDR3 region is CASSSPGTGNTGELFF. In DNA form, the CDR3 reads TGTGCCAGCAGCTCTCCCGGGACAGGGAACACCGGGGAGCTGTTTTTT. The V call is TRBV5-4, the J call TRBJ2-2; 8 bases are a match to TRBD1. This CDR3 is 16 amino acids long. V was clipped by 3 bases and J by 1 base; unmatched bases: 5. The germline CDR1 and CDR2 sequences are SGHNT and YYREEE (reference sequence). Using reference TRBV5-4 and TRBJ2-2 for the parts outside the CDR3, the full variable domain is ETGVTQSPTHLIKTRGQQVTLRCSSQSGHNTVSWYQQALGQGPQFIFQYYREEENGRGNFPPRFSGLQFPNYSSELNVNALELDDSALYLCASSSPGTGNTGELFFGEGSRLTVL.

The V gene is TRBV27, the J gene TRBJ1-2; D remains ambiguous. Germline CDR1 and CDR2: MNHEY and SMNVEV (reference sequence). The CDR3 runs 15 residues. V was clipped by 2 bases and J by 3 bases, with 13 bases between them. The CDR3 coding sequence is TGTGCCAGCAGTTTAAGGCCTCGGGATCACTATGGCTACACCTTC. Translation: CASSLRPRDHYGYTF.

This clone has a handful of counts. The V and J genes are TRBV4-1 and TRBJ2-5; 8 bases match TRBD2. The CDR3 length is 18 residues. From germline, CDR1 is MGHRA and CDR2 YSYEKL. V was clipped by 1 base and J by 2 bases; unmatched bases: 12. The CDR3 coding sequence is TGCGCCAGCAGCCAAGGGGATTGGGGGACTAGTCATCAAGAGACCCAGTACTTC. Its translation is CASSQGDWGTSHQETQYF.

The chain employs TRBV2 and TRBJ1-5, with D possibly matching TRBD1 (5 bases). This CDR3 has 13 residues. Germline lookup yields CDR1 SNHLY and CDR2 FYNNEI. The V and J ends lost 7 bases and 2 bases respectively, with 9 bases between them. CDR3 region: CASTGDGNQPQHF. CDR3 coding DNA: TGTGCCAGCACGGGGGACGGCAATCAGCCCCAGCATTTT.

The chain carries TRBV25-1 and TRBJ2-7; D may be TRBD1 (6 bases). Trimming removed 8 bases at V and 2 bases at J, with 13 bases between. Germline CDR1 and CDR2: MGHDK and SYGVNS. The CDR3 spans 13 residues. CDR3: CASPSDSTYEQYF. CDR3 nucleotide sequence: TGTGCCAGCCCCTCGGACAGTACCTACGAGCAGTACTTC.